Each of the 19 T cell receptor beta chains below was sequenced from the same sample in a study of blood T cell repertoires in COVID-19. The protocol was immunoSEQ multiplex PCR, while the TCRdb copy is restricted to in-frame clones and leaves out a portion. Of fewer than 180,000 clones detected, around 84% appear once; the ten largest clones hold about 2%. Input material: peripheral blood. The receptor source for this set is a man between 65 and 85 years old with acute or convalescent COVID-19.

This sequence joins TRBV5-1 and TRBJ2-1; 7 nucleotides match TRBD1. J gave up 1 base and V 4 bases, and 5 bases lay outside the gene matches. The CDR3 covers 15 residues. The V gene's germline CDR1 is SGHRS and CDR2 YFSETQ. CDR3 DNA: TGCGCCAGCAGCCCCCAGACAGGGTCCTACAATGAGCAGTTCTTC. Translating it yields CASSPQTGSYNEQFF. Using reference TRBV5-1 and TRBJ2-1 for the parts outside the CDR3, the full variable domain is KAGVTQTPRYLIKTRGQQVTLSCSPISGHRSVSWYQQTPGQGLQFLFEYFSETQRNKGNFPGRFSGRQFSNSRSEMNVSTLELGDSALYLCASSPQTGSYNEQFFGPGTRLTVL.

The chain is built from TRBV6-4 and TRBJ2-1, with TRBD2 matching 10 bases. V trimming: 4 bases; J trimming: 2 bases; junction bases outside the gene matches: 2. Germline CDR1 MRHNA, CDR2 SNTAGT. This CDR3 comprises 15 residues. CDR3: CASSATSGAYNEQFF. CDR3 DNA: TGTGCCAGCAGTGCAACTAGCGGGGCCTACAATGAGCAGTTCTTC.

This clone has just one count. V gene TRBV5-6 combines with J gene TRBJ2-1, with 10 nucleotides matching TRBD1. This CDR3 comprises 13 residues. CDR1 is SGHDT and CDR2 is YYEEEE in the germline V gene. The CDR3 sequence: CASGSRTGGLKFF. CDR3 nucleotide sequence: TGTGCGTCGGGTTCCAGGACAGGGGGATTAAAGTTCTTC.

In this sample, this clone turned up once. CDR3 nucleotides: TGTGCCAGCAGCCCAGCCCGGGGTAGCACAGATACGCAGTATTTT. Translation: CASSPARGSTDTQYF. V is TRBV9 and J is TRBJ2-3; D is possibly TRBD2 (5 bases). Germline-derived CDR1 and CDR2 are SGDLS and YYNGEE. V was shortened by 4 bases and J by 0 bases, with 12 bases between the two germline ends. The CDR3 has 15 residues.

Here the CDR3 reads CASSFGRGMDYGYTF. As DNA, the CDR3 is TGTGCCAGCAGTTTTGGGCGAGGGATGGACTATGGCTACACCTTC. The J gene is TRBJ1-2, the V gene TRBV28; D uncertain. CDR1 and CDR2 from the germline V gene are MDHEN and SYDVKM. This CDR3 is 15 amino acids long. V was cut by 3 bases and J by 3 bases, with 14 bases left in between.

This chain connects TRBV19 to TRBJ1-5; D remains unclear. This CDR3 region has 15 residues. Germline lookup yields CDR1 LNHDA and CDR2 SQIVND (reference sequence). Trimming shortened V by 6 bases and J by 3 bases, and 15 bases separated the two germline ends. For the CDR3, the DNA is TGTGCCAGTAGGCGAACTCCGGGTCTCAATCAGCCCCAGCATTTT. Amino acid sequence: CASRRTPGLNQPQHF.

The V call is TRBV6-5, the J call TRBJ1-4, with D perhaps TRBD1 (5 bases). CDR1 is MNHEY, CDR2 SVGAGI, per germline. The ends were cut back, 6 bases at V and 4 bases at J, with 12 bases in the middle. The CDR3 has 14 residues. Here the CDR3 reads CASREGRFNEKLFF. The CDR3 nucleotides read TGTGCCAGCAGGGAGGGACGGTTTAATGAAAAACTGTTTTTT.

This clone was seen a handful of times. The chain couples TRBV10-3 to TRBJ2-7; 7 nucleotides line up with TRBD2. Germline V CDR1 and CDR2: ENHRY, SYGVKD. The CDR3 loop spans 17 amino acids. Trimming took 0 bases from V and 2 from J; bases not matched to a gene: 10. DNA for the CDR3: TGTGCCATCAGTGAGTCGACCAGCGGGGCCTCCCCCTACGAGCAGTACTTC. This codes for CAISESTSGASPYEQYF.

The CDR3 protein is CASSLDGDNEQFF. CDR3 nucleotide sequence: TGTGCCAGCAGCTTAGACGGAGACAATGAGCAGTTCTTC. The chain employs TRBV11-2 and TRBJ2-1; D ambiguous. The V gene lost 0 bases and the J gene lost 5 bases, with 5 bases spanning the gap. This CDR3 spans 13 amino acids. Germline-derived CDR1 and CDR2 are SGHAT and FQNNGV.

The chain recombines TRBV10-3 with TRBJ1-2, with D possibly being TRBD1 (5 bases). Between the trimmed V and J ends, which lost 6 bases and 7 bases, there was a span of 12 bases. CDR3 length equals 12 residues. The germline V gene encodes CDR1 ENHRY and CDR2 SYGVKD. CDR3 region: CAISGHLGGYTF. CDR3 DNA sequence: TGTGCCATCAGCGGACATTTGGGTGGCTACACCTTC.

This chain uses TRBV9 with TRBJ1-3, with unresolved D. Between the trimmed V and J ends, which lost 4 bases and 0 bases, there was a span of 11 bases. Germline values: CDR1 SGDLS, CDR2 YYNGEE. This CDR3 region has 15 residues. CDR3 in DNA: TGTGCCAGCAGCCCCCAGTCGCTCTCTGGAAACACCATATATTTT. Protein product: CASSPQSLSGNTIYF.

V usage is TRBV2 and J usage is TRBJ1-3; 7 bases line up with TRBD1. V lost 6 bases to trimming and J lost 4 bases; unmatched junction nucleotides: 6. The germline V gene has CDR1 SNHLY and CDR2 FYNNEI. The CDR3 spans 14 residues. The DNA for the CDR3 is TGTGCCAGCAGCGTGACAGGGCCGGGAAACACCATATATTTT. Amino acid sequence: CASSVTGPGNTIYF.

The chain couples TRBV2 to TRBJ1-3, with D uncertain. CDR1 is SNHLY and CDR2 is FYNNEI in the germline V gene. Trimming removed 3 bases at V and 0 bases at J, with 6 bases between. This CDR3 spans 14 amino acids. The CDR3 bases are TGTGCCAGCAGTGAGCGGGGCTCTGGAAACACCATATATTTT. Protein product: CASSERGSGNTIYF.

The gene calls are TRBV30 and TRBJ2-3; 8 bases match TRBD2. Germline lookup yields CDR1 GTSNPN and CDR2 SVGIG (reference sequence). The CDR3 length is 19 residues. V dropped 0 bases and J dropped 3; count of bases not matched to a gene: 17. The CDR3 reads CAWSVRVRVAGMVTDTQYF. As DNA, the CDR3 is TGTGCCTGGAGTGTTCGGGTTCGCGTAGCGGGGATGGTAACAGATACGCAGTATTTT.

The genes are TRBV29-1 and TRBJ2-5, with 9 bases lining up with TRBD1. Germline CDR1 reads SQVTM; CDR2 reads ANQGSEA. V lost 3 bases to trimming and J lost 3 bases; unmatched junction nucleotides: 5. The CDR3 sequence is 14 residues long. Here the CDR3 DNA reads TGCAGCGTTGATCGGACAGGGGCGAAAGAGACCCAGTACTTC. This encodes CSVDRTGAKETQYF.

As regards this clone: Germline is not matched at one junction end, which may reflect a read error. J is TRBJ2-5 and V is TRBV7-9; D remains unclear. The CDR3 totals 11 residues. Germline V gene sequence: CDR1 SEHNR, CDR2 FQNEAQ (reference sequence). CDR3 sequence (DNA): TGTGCCAGCAGCCAGAAAGAGGCCCAGTACTTC. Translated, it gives CASSQKEAQYF. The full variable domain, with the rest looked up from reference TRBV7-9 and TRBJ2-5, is DTGVSQNPRHKITKRGQNVTFRCDPISEHNRLYWYRQTLGQGPEFLTYFQNEAQLEKSRLLSDRFSAERPKGSFSTLEIQRTEQGDSAMYLCASSQKEAQYFGPGTRLLVL.

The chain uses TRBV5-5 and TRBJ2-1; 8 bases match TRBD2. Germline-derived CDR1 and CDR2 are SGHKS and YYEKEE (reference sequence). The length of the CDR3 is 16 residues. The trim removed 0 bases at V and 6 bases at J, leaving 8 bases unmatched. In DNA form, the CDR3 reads TGTGCCAGCAGCTTGGAGGGCCTAGCGGGCCCCAATGAGCAGTTCTTC. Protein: CASSLEGLAGPNEQFF.

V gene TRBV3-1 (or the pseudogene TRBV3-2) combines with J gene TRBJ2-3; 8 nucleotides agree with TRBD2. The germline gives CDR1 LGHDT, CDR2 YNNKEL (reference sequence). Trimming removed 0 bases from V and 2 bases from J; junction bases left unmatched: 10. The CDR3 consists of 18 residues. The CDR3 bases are TGTGCCAGCAGCCAAGACCATCCAGGACTAGCTATCACAGATACGCAGTATTTT. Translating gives CASSQDHPGLAITDTQYF.

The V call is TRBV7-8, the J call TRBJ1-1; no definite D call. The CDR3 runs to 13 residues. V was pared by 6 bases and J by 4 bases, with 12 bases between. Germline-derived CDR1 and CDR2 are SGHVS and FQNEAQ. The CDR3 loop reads CASRLDRGTEAFF. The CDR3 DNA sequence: TGTGCCAGCAGGCTAGATAGAGGCACTGAAGCTTTCTTT.